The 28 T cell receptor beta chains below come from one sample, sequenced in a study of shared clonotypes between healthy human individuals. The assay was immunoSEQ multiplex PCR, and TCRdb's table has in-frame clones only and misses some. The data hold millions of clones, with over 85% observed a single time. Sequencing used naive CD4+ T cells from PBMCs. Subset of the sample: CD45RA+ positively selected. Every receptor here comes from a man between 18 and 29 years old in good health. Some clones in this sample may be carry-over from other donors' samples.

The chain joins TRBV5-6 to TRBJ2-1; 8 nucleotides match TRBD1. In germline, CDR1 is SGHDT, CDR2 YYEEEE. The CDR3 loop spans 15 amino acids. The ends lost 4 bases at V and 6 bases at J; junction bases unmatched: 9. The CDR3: CASSPRRTGGNEQFF. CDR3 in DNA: TGTGCCAGCAGCCCAAGGAGAACAGGGGGCAATGAGCAGTTCTTC. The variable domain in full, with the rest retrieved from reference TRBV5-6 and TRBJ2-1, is DAGVTQSPTHLIKTRGQQVTLRCSPKSGHDTVSWYQQALGQGPQFIFQYYEEEERQRGNFPDRFSGHQFPNYSSELNVNALLLGDSALYLCASSPRRTGGNEQFFGPGTRLTVL.

CDR3 nucleotide sequence: TGTGCCAGCAGTCGGGACAGTGGGAACTATGGCTACACCTTC. Amino acid sequence: CASSRDSGNYGYTF. The gene calls are TRBV2 and TRBJ1-2, with 7 nucleotides matching TRBD1. V dropped 5 bases and J dropped 2; count of bases not matched to a gene: 5. The CDR3 length is 14 residues. Germline V gene lookup returns CDR1 SNHLY and CDR2 FYNNEI.

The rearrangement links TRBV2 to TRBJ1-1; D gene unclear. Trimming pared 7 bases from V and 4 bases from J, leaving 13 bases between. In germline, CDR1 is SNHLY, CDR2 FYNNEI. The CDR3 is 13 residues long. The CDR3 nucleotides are TGTGCCAGCACGGACGTATCAGTCACTGAAGCTTTCTTT. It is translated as CASTDVSVTEAFF.

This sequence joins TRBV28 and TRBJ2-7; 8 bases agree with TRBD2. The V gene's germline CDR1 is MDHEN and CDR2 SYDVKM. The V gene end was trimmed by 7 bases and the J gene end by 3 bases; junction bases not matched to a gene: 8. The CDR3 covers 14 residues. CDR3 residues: CASIPGGVFYEQYF. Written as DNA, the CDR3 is TGTGCCAGCATCCCCGGGGGGGTCTTCTACGAGCAGTACTTC. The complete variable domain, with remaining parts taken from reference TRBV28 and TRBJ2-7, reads DVKVTQSSRYLVKRTGEKVFLECVQDMDHENMFWYRQDPGLGLRLIYFSYDVKMKEKGDIPEGYSVSREKKERFSLILESASTNQTSMYLCASIPGGVFYEQYFGPGTRLTVT.

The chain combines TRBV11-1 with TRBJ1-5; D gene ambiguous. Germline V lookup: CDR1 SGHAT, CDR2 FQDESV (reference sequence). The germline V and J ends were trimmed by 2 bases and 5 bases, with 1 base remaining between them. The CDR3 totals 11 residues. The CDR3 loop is CASSLYQPQHF. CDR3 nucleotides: TGTGCCAGCAGCTTATATCAGCCCCAGCATTTT.

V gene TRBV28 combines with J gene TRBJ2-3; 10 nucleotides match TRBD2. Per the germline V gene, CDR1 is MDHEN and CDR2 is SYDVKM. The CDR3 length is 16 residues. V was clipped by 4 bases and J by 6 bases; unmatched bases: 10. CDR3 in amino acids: CASSSLAGVYGDTQYF. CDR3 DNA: TGTGCCAGCAGTTCCCTAGCGGGAGTGTATGGGGATACGCAGTATTTT.

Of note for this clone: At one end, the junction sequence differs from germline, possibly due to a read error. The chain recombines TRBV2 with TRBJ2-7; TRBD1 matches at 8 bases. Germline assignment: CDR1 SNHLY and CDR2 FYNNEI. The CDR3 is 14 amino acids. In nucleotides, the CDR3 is TGTGCCAGCAGCGCCGGGACAGGACCTCACCCGAGGGGATTC. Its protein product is CASSAGTGPHPRGF.

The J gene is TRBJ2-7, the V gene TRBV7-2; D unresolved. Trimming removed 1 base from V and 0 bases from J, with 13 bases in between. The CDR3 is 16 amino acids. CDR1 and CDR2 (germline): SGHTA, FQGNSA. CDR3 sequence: CASSLVPAKNSYEQYF. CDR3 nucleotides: TGTGCCAGCAGCTTAGTTCCAGCGAAGAACTCCTACGAGCAGTACTTC.

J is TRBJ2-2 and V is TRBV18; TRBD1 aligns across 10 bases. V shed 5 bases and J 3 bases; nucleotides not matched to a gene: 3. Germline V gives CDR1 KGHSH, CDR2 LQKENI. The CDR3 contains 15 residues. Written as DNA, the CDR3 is TGTGCCAGCTCAGTTGGGACAGGGGACACCGGGGAGCTGTTTTTT. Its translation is CASSVGTGDTGELFF.

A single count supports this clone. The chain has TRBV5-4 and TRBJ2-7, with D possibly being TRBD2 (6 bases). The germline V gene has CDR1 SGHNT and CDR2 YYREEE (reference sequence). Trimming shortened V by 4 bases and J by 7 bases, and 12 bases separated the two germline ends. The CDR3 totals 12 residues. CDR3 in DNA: TGTGCCAGCAGCCCGGACGGGGGAGAGCAGTACTTC. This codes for CASSPDGGEQYF.

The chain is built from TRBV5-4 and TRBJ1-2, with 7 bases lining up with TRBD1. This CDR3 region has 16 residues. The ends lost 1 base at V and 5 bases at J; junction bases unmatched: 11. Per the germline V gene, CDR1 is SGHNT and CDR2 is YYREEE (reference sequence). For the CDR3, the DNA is TGTGCCAGCAGCTTGTGGGGGGGACAGTCAATGTATGGCTACACCTTC. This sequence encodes CASSLWGGQSMYGYTF.

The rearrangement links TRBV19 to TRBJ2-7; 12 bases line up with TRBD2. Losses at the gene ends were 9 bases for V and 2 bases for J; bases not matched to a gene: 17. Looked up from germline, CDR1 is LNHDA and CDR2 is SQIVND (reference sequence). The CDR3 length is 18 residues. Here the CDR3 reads CASQQTRVGLAGPYEQYF. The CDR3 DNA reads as TGTGCCAGCCAACAAACAAGGGTTGGACTAGCGGGGCCCTACGAGCAGTACTTC.

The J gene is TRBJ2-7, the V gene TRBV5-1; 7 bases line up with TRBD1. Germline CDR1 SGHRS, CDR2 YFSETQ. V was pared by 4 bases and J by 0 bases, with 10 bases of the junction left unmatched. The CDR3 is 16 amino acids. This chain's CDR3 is CASSPNRDRSSYEQYF. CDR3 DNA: TGCGCCAGCAGCCCCAACCGGGACAGAAGCTCCTACGAGCAGTACTTC.

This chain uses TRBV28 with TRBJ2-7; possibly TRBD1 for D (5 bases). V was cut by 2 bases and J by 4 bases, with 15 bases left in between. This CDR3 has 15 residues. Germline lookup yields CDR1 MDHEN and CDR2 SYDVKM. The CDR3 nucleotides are TGTGCCAGCAGTTTAATGGGTGGGGCAAATTACGAGCAGTACTTC. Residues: CASSLMGGANYEQYF.

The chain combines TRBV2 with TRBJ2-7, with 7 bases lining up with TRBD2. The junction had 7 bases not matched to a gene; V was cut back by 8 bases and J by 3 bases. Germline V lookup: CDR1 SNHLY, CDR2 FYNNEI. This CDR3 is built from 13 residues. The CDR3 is CASAGSGGYEQYF. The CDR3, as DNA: TGTGCCAGCGCGGGTTCGGGGGGCTACGAGCAGTACTTC.

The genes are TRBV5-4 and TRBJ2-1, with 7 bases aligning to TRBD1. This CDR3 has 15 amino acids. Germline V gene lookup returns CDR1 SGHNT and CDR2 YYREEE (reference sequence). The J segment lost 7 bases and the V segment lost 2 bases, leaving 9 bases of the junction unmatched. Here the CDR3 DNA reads TGTGCCAGCAGCTTTCGACAGGGCCTATCAAATGAGCAGTTCTTC. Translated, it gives CASSFRQGLSNEQFF.

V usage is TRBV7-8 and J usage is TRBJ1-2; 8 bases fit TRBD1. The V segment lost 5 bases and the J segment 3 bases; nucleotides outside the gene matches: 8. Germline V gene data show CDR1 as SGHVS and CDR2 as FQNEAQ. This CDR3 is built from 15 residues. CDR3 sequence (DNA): TGTGCCAGCAGCCAAACCTTGACAGGGGACTATGGCTACACCTTC. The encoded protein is CASSQTLTGDYGYTF.

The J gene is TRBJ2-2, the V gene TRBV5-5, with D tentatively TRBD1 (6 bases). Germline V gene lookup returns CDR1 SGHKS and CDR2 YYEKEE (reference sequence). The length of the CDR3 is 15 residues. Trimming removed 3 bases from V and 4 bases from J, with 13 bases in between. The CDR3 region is CASSSGVRGTGELFF. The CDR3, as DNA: TGTGCCAGCAGCTCAGGGGTTCGGGGCACCGGGGAGCTGTTTTTT. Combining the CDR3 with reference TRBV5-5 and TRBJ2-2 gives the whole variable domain DAGVTQSPTHLIKTRGQQVTLRCSPISGHKSVSWYQQVLGQGPQFIFQYYEKEERGRGNFPDRFSARQFPNYSSELNVNALLLGDSALYLCASSSGVRGTGELFFGEGSRLTVL.

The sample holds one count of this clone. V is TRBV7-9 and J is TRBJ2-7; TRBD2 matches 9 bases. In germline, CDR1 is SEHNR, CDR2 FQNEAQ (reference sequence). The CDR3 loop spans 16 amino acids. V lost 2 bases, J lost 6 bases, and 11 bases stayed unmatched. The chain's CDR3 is CASSLNMVAGAGEQYF. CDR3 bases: TGTGCCAGCAGCTTAAACATGGTAGCGGGAGCGGGCGAGCAGTACTTC. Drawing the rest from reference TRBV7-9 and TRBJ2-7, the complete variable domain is DTGVSQNPRHKITKRGQNVTFRCDPISEHNRLYWYRQTLGQGPEFLTYFQNEAQLEKSRLLSDRFSAERPKGSFSTLEIQRTEQGDSAMYLCASSLNMVAGAGEQYFGPGTRLTVT.

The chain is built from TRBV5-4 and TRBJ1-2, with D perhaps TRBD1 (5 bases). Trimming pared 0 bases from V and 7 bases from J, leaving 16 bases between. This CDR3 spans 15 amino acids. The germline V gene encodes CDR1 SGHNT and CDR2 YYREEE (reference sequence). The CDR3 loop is CASSLAGEGVAGYTF. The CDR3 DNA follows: TGTGCCAGCAGCTTGGCCGGCGAAGGGGTGGCTGGCTACACCTTC. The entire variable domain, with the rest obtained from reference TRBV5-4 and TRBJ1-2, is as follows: ETGVTQSPTHLIKTRGQQVTLRCSSQSGHNTVSWYQQALGQGPQFIFQYYREEENGRGNFPPRFSGLQFPNYSSELNVNALELDDSALYLCASSLAGEGVAGYTFGSGTRLTVV.

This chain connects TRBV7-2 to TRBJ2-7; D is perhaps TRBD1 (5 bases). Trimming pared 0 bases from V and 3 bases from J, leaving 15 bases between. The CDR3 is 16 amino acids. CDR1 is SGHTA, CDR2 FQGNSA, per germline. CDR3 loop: CASSLAGAGQFYEQYF. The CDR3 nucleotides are TGTGCCAGCAGCTTAGCTGGGGCAGGACAATTCTACGAGCAGTACTTC. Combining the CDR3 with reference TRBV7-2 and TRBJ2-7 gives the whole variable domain GAGVSQSPSNKVTEKGKDVELRCDPISGHTALYWYRQSLGQGLEFLIYFQGNSAPDKSGLPSDRFSAERTGGSVSTLTIQRTQQEDSAVYLCASSLAGAGQFYEQYFGPGTRLTVT.

In DNA, the CDR3 is TGTGCCAGCAGCTTAGTTGAGCCCCCCAATGAGCAGTTCTTC. It encodes CASSLVEPPNEQFF. This chain uses TRBV7-6 with TRBJ2-1; D ambiguous. CDR3 length: 14 residues. V was trimmed by 1 base and J by 6 bases, leaving 10 bases between them. The V gene's germline CDR1 is SGHVS and CDR2 FNYEAQ.

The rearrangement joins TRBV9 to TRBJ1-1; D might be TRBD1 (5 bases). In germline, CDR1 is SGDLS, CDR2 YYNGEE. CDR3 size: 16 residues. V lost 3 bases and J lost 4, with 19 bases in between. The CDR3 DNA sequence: TGTGCCAGCAGCGCGCTAAGTGAGGGGACGGCCACTGAAGCTTTCTTT. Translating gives CASSALSEGTATEAFF.

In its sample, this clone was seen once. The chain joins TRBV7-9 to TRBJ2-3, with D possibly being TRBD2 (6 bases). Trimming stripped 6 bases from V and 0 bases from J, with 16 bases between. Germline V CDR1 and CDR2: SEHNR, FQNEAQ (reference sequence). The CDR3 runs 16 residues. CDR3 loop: CASRSTSLVSTDTQYF. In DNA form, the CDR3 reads TGTGCCAGCAGGTCGACTAGTCTAGTTAGCACAGATACGCAGTATTTT.

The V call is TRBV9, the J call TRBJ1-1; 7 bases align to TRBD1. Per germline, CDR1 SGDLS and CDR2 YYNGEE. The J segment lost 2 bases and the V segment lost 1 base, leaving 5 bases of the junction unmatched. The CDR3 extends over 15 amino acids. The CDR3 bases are TGTGCCAGCAGCGTAAAGGGGGCTCGTAACACTGAAGCTTTCTTT. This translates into CASSVKGARNTEAFF.

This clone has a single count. CDR3 residues: CASSARLLAVWPGTQYF. CDR3 DNA: TGTGCCAGCAGCGCTCGACTCCTAGCGGTCTGGCCGGGGACGCAGTATTTT. This rearrangement joins TRBV9 to TRBJ2-3, with TRBD2 matching 7 bases. Germline V gene data show CDR1 as SGDLS and CDR2 as YYNGEE. The CDR3 totals 17 residues. The V segment lost 3 bases and the J segment 9 bases; nucleotides outside the gene matches: 19.

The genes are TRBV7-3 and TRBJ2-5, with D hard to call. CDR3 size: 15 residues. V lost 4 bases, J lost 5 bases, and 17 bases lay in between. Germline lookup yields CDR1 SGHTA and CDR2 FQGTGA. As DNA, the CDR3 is TGTGCCAGCAGCTCTGGACCCACCCTTTCGGAGACCCAGTACTTC. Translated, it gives CASSSGPTLSETQYF.

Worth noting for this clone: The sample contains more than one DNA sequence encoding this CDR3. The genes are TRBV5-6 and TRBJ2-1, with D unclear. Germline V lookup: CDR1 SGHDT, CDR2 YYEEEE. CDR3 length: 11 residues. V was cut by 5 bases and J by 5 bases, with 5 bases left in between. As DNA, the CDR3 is TGTGCCAGCAGTTTGAACAATGAGCAGTTCTTC. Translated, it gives CASSLNNEQFF.